This record looks at one T cell receptor beta chain sequence and its context. cDNA prepared by RNA extraction and subsequent reverse transcription served as the template for sequencing. TCRdb's table, derived via immunoSEQ multiplex PCR, lists solely in-frame clones and lacks some. The sample carries under 150,000 clones, 82% recorded once. As for treatment: oral pan-JAK inhibitor, 5-10 mg twice daily. These data originate in a study of CD8+ T cells in alopecia areata. Looking at the study overall: Tofacitinib administration to treated patients was oral, at 5 to 10 mg twice daily.

Germline-derived CDR1 and CDR2 are LGHNT and FRNRAP. Trimming removed 6 bases at V and 3 bases at J, with 11 bases between. The CDR3 is 13 residues long. This chain joins TRBV12-5 and TRBJ1-2, with D perhaps matching TRBD1 (6 bases). The starting material was CD8+ T cells sorted from blood, obtained at week 4, from a patient treated with tofacitinib. The TCR was taken from a human donor with alopecia areata. CDR3 sequence: CASGHWTDYGYTF. The DNA for the CDR3 is TGTGCTAGTGGCCATTGGACAGACTATGGCTACACCTTC.